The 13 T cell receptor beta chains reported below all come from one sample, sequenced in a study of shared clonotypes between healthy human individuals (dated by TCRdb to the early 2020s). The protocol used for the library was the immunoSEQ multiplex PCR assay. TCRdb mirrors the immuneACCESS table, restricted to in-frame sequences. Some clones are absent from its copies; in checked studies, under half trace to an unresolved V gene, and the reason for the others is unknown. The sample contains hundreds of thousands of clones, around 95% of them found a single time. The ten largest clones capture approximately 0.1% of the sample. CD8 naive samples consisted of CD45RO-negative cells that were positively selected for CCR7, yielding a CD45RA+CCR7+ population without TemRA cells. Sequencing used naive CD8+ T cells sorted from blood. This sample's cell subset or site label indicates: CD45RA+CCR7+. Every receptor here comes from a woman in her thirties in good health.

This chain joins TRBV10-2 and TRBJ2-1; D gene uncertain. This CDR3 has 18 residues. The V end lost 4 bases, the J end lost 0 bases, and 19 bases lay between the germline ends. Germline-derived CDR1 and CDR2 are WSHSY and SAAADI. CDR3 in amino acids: CASSVGQVNPSSYNEQFF. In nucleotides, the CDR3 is TGCGCCAGCAGTGTCGGGCAGGTAAATCCGAGCTCCTACAATGAGCAGTTCTTC.

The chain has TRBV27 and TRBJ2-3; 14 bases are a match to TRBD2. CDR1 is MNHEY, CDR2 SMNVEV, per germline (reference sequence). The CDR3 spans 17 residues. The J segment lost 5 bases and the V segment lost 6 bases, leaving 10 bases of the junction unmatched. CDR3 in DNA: TGTGCCAGCAGGGAGACCAGACTAGCGGGAGGGGGAGATACGCAGTATTTT. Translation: CASRETRLAGGGDTQYF.

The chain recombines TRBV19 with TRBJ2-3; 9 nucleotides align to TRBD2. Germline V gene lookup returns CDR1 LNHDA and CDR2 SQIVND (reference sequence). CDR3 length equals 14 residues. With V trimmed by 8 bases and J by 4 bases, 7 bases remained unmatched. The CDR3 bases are TGTGCCAGTGCGCTGGCGGGAGGGGCAGATACGCAGTATTTT. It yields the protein CASALAGGADTQYF.

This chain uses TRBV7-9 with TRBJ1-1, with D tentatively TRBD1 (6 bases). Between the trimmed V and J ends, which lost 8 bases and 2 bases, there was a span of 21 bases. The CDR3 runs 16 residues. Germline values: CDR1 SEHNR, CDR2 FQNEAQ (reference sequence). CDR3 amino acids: CASGRWTALPNTEAFF. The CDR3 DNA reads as TGTGCCAGCGGCCGATGGACAGCCCTACCCAACACTGAAGCTTTCTTT.

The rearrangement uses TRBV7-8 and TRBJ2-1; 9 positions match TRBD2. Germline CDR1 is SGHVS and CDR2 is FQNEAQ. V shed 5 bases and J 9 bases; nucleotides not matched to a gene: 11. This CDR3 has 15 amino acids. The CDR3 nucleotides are TGTGCCAGCAGCCCCATGGGGGCGGGAGGGGTTGAGCAGTTCTTC. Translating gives CASSPMGAGGVEQFF.

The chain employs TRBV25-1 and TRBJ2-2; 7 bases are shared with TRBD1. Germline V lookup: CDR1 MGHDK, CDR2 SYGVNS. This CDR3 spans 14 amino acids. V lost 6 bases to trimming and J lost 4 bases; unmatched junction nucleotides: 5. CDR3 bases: TGTGCCAGCAGCGGGACAGTACCCACCGGGGAGCTGTTTTTT. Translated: CASSGTVPTGELFF.

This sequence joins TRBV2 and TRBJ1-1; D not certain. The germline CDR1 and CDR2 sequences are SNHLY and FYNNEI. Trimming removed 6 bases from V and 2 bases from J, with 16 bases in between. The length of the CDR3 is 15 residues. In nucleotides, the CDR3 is TGTGCCAGCAGCGCCGGGGATGTTGAAAACACTGAAGCTTTCTTT. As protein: CASSAGDVENTEAFF.

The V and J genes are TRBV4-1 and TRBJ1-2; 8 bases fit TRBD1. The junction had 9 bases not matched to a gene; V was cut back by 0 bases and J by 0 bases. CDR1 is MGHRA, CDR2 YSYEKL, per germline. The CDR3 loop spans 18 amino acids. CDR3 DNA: TGCGCCAGCAGCCAAGATCTTTGGATACAGGGGGCTAACTATGGCTACACCTTC. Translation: CASSQDLWIQGANYGYTF.

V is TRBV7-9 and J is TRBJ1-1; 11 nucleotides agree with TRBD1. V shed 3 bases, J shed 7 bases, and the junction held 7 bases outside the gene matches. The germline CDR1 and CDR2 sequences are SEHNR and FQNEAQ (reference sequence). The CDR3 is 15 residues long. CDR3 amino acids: CASSLGQGVWIEAFF. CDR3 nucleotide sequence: TGTGCCAGCAGCTTGGGACAGGGGGTCTGGATTGAAGCTTTCTTT.

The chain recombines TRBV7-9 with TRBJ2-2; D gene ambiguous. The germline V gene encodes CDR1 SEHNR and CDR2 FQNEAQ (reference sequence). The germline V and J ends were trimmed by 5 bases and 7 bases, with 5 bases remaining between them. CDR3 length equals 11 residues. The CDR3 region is CASSQGGELFF. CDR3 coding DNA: TGTGCCAGCAGCCAAGGCGGGGAGCTGTTTTTT.

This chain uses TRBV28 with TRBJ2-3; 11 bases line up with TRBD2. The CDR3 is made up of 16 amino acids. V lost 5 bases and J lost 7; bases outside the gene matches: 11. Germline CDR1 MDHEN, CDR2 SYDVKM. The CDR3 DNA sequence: TGTGCCAGCAGTCTCTGGACTAGCGGGTTCCGATATACGCAGTATTTT. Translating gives CASSLWTSGFRYTQYF. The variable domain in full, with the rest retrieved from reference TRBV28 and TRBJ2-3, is DVKVTQSSRYLVKRTGEKVFLECVQDMDHENMFWYRQDPGLGLRLIYFSYDVKMKEKGDIPEGYSVSREKKERFSLILESASTNQTSMYLCASSLWTSGFRYTQYFGPGTRLTVL.

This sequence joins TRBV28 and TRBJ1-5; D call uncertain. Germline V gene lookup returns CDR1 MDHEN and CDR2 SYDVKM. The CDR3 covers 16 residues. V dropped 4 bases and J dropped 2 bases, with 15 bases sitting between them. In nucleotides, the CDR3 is TGTGCCAGCAGTTCCCCCAGGACGAGGGGCAATCAGCCCCAGCATTTT. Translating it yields CASSSPRTRGNQPQHF.

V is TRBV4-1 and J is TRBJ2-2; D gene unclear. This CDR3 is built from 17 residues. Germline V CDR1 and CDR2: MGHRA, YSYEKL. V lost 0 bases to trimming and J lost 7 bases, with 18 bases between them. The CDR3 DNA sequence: TGCGCCAGCAGCCAAGATACTCGGAGAACAAACCTCGGGGAGCTGTTTTTT. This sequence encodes CASSQDTRRTNLGELFF.